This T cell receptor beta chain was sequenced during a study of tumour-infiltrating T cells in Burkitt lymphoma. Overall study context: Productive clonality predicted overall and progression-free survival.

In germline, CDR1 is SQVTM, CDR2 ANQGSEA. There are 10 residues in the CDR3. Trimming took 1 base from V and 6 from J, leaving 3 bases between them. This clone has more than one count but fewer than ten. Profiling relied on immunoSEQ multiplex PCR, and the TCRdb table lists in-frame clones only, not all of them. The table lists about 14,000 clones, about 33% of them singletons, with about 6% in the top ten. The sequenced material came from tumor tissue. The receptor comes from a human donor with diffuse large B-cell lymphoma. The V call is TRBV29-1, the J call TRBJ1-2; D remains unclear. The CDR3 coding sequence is TGCAGCGTTGAAGGAGATGGCTACACCTTC. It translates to CSVEGDGYTF.